The 24 T cell receptor beta chains given below trace back to one sample, sequenced in a study of T cells in Graves' hyperthyroidism and ophthalmopathy. Amplification of TCR beta CDR3 regions used RNA as the template. Researchers ran a first-round RT-PCR on the TCR CDR3 using the HTBI primer set. TCRdb processed the multiplex PCR reads anew with MiXCR; each CDR3 protein has one entry. The sample includes about 270,000 distinct CDR3 sequences, approximately 20% of them seen just once. The sample was blood. Receptors originate from a man aged 25 to 40 with Graves' ophthalmopathy.

V usage is TRBV9 and J usage is TRBJ2-7, with 8 bases aligning to TRBD2. This CDR3 is 16 amino acids long. CDR1 and CDR2 from the germline V gene are SGDLS and YYNGEE. Trimming removed 7 bases from V and 6 bases from J; junction bases left unmatched: 18. The CDR3 coding sequence is TGTGCCAGCTCACCACCGGTCGGGGGGGGTTCTCTCGAGCAGTACTTC. It codes for CASSPPVGGGSLEQYF.

V is TRBV30 and J is TRBJ2-7; D is unclear. The CDR3 is 11 residues long. Germline CDR1 reads GTSNPN; CDR2 reads SVGIG (reference sequence). The germline V and J ends were trimmed by 5 bases and 6 bases, with 11 bases remaining between them. The CDR3 spells CAWANAGEQYF. For the CDR3, the DNA is TGTGCCTGGGCCAACGCCGGCGAGCAGTACTTC.

The rearrangement uses TRBV19 and TRBJ2-1; TRBD1 or TRBD2 may be the D gene (5 bases each). CDR3 size: 14 residues. Germline lookup yields CDR1 LNHDA and CDR2 SQIVND (reference sequence). V gave up 4 bases and J gave up 3 bases, with 10 bases separating them. The CDR3 loop is CASSTGRLYNEQFF. CDR3 in DNA: TGTGCCAGTAGTACGGGACGGCTCTACAATGAGCAGTTCTTC.

Only a few counts were recorded for this clonotype. J is TRBJ2-1 and V is TRBV9; D uncertain. The V end lost 2 bases, the J end lost 5 bases, and 5 bases lay between the germline ends. Germline V CDR1 and CDR2: SGDLS, YYNGEE. This CDR3 spans 12 amino acids. Here the CDR3 reads CASSVGNNEQFF. CDR3 DNA: TGTGCCAGCAGCGTGGGCAACAATGAGCAGTTCTTC.

The rearrangement joins TRBV7-3 to TRBJ2-2; D is unclear. This CDR3 is 12 amino acids long. V gave up 9 bases and J gave up 3 bases, with 8 bases separating them. The germline gives CDR1 SGHTA, CDR2 FQGTGA. The CDR3 sequence: CASGRDTGELFF. The CDR3 DNA reads TGTGCCAGTGGGCGAGACACCGGGGAGCTGTTTTTT.

This clonotype was seen repeatedly, ten times or more. The chain recombines TRBV2 with TRBJ2-1; D is undetermined. V lost 8 bases and J lost 10, with 18 bases in between. The CDR3 covers 13 residues. Per the germline V gene, CDR1 is SNHLY and CDR2 is FYNNEI. DNA of the CDR3: TGTGCCAGCGGTCTCAGTGAGTCTTTGGAGCAGTTCTTC. Translated, it gives CASGLSESLEQFF.

V and J are TRBV10-2 and TRBJ2-7; no definite D call. Germline values: CDR1 WSHSY, CDR2 SAAADI. V lost 4 bases to trimming and J lost 2 bases, with 6 bases between them. The CDR3 loop spans 12 amino acids. The chain's CDR3 is CASSVDAYEQYF. The DNA for the CDR3 is TGCGCCAGCAGTGTAGACGCCTACGAGCAGTACTTC.

The chain carries TRBV18 and TRBJ1-6; maybe TRBD1 (6 bases). CDR3 length: 17 amino acids. CDR1 is KGHSH, CDR2 LQKENI, per germline. V was cut by 3 bases and J by 7 bases, with 19 bases left in between. The CDR3 sequence: CASSPGQRTWDNSPLHF. The CDR3 coding sequence is TGTGCCAGCTCACCGGGACAACGAACCTGGGACAATTCACCCCTCCACTTT.

This clonotype was observed many times. The chain uses TRBV3-1 and TRBJ1-2, with TRBD1 as a possible D gene (5 bases). The germline V gene encodes CDR1 LGHDT and CDR2 YNNKEL (reference sequence). Deletions cut 0 bases from V and 4 bases from J, with 9 bases between. CDR3 size: 14 residues. CDR3 sequence reads: CASSQDGAFYGYTF. Here the CDR3 DNA reads TGTGCCAGCAGCCAAGATGGGGCATTCTATGGCTACACCTTC.

A few counts support this clonotype. The genes are TRBV28 and TRBJ2-1; D uncertain. Looked up from germline, CDR1 is MDHEN and CDR2 is SYDVKM. The V and J ends lost 5 bases and 2 bases respectively, with 16 bases between them. The CDR3 spans 16 residues. CDR3 in DNA: TGTGCCAGCAGTAGTTGGGCGGAGATGACCTACAATGAGCAGTTCTTC. Amino acid sequence: CASSSWAEMTYNEQFF.

The chain carries TRBV7-3 and TRBJ2-3, with 10 bases aligning to TRBD2. Per the germline V gene, CDR1 is SGHTA and CDR2 is FQGTGA. Trimming removed 4 bases from V and 4 bases from J; junction bases left unmatched: 5. The CDR3 runs 15 residues. CDR3 sequence: CASSSVAGGADTQYF. CDR3 in DNA: TGTGCCAGCAGCTCAGTAGCGGGGGGTGCAGATACGCAGTATTTT. The full variable domain, rest sourced from reference TRBV7-3 and TRBJ2-3, is GAGVSQTPSNKVTEKGKYVELRCDPISGHTALYWYRQSLGQGPEFLIYFQGTGAADDSGLPNDRFFAVRPEGSVSTLKIQRTERGDSAVYLCASSSVAGGADTQYFGPGTRLTVL.

This clonotype was counted only a few times. The chain is built from TRBV28 and TRBJ2-7; 12 nucleotides match TRBD1. V was clipped by 5 bases and J by 7 bases; unmatched bases: 6. CDR1 MDHEN and CDR2 SYDVKM come from the germline V gene. The CDR3 spans 14 residues. CDR3 DNA: TGTGCCAGCAGTCGGGACAGGGGGCGTCGAGAGCAGTACTTC. Amino acids: CASSRDRGRREQYF.

The rearrangement uses TRBV7-9 and TRBJ1-4, with TRBD1 identical over 10 bases. CDR3 length equals 15 residues. Germline CDR1 and CDR2: SEHNR and FQNEAQ (reference sequence). Germline trimming cut 5 bases from V and 6 bases from J; bases unmatched to any gene: 6. The CDR3 nucleotides read TGTGCCAGCAGCCGGACAGGGGGGGATTATGAAAAACTGTTTTTT. Translating gives CASSRTGGDYEKLFF.

The chain has TRBV5-1 and TRBJ1-1, with 10 bases that match TRBD1. Per the germline V gene, CDR1 is SGHRS and CDR2 is YFSETQ. This CDR3 comprises 15 residues. J was trimmed by 0 bases and V by 5 bases; bases with no gene match: 4. The CDR3, as DNA: TGCGCCAGCAGGACAGGGGGCACGATGAACACTGAAGCTTTCTTT. Protein: CASRTGGTMNTEAFF.

This clonotype came up many times. The junction and the germline gene differ at one end; a read error may be behind it. CDR3 in DNA: TGCAGCGTCGAAGCGGGAGGCACAGATACGCAGTATTTT. This sequence encodes CSVEAGGTDTQYF. The chain uses TRBV29-1 and TRBJ2-3; 8 nucleotides match TRBD2. Germline values: CDR1 SQVTM, CDR2 ANQGSEA. This CDR3 is 13 amino acids long.

This clonotype was counted ten times or more. V usage is TRBV6-1 and J usage is TRBJ1-1; D gene unclear. This CDR3 has 14 residues. Looked up from germline, CDR1 is MNHNS and CDR2 is SASEGT. Trimming removed 5 bases at V and 1 base at J, with 11 bases between. DNA of the CDR3: TGTGCCAGCAGTTCTCTTACCGGGAACACTGAAGCTTTCTTT. Its protein is CASSSLTGNTEAFF.

Concerning this clonotype: This may stem from a read error, because a much larger clone lies one nucleotide away. The CDR3 loop is CASSLAGTGSRSCTF. CDR3 bases: TGTGCCAGCAGCTTGGCGGGCACTGGCAGCCGGAGCTGCACCTTC. V gene TRBV11-2 combines with J gene TRBJ1-2; D not resolved. V shed 3 bases and J shed 13 bases, with 24 bases lying between them. The CDR3 extends over 15 amino acids. The germline CDR1 and CDR2 sequences are SGHAT and FQNNGV.

This chain connects TRBV18 to TRBJ2-7; 9 nucleotides line up with TRBD2. CDR1 and CDR2 (germline): KGHSH, LQKENI. V lost 8 bases to trimming and J lost 2 bases; unmatched junction nucleotides: 7. This CDR3 contains 14 residues. CDR3 coding DNA: TGTGCCAGCAGTGTGGGCGGGAGGGCCTACGAGCAGTACTTC. Translation gives CASSVGGRAYEQYF.

CDR3 region: CASSQDLGGEQPQHF. The CDR3 DNA reads as TGTGCCAGCAGCCAAGATTTGGGGGGCGAACAGCCCCAGCATTTT. V is TRBV3-1 and J is TRBJ1-5, with D possibly TRBD1 on 6 matching bases. V lost 0 bases to trimming and J lost 7 bases, with 13 bases between them. The CDR3 extends over 15 amino acids. CDR1 and CDR2 (germline): LGHDT, YNNKEL (reference sequence).

This rearrangement joins TRBV28 to TRBJ2-1; no definite D call. V lost 3 bases and J 9 bases, leaving 15 bases between the germline ends. The CDR3 loop spans 14 amino acids. Germline-derived CDR1 and CDR2 are MDHEN and SYDVKM. In DNA, the CDR3 is TGTGCCAGCAGTTTTTTAGCTGGACGGAGTGAGCAGTTCTTC. This encodes CASSFLAGRSEQFF. Combining the CDR3 with reference TRBV28 and TRBJ2-1 gives the whole variable domain DVKVTQSSRYLVKRTGEKVFLECVQDMDHENMFWYRQDPGLGLRLIYFSYDVKMKEKGDIPEGYSVSREKKERFSLILESASTNQTSMYLCASSFLAGRSEQFFGPGTRLTVL.

This clonotype came up a few times. V gene TRBV29-1 combines with J gene TRBJ2-4; weak D call: TRBD2 (6 bases). The germline CDR1 and CDR2 sequences are SQVTM and ANQGSEA. Between the trimmed V and J ends, which lost 4 bases and 6 bases, there was a span of 13 bases. There are 13 residues in the CDR3. The DNA of the CDR3 is TGCAGCGTTGCTAGCGACAGCGGAAACATTCAGTACTTC. Its translation is CSVASDSGNIQYF.

The genes are TRBV15 and TRBJ2-5; D remains unclear. V shed 0 bases and J shed 0 bases, with 2 bases lying between them. There are 13 residues in the CDR3. Germline CDR1 reads LNHNV; CDR2 reads YYDKDF (reference sequence). The CDR3 coding sequence is TGTGCCACCAGCAGAGATCACCAAGAGACCCAGTACTTC. Protein product: CATSRDHQETQYF. The variable domain in full, with the rest retrieved from reference TRBV15 and TRBJ2-5, is DAMVIQNPRYQVTQFGKPVTLSCSQTLNHNVMYWYQQKSSQAPKLLFHYYDKDFNNEADTPDNFQSRRPNTSFCFLDIRSPGLGDTAMYLCATSRDHQETQYFGPGTRLLVL.

At least ten counts were recorded for this clonotype. The genes are TRBV7-2 and TRBJ2-1; D gene ambiguous. V shed 0 bases and J shed 4 bases, with 10 bases lying between them. The germline V gene has CDR1 SGHTA and CDR2 FQGNSA. The CDR3 sequence is 15 residues long. The CDR3 protein is CASSLAFGRYNEQFF. Here the CDR3 DNA reads TGTGCCAGCAGCTTAGCGTTTGGCAGATACAATGAGCAGTTCTTC.

Only one count was recorded for this clonotype. One base away lies a much larger clone, so this may be a sequencing read error. This chain uses TRBV5-4 with TRBJ2-1; D is unclear. The DNA end lines up better with TRBJ2-7; the J call may be wrong. Germline lookup yields CDR1 SGHNT and CDR2 YYREEE (reference sequence). The CDR3 loop spans 13 amino acids. CDR3 protein: CASSLVYGDEQYF. The DNA of the CDR3 is TGTGCCAGCAGCTTGGTATACGGAGATGAGCAGTACTTC.